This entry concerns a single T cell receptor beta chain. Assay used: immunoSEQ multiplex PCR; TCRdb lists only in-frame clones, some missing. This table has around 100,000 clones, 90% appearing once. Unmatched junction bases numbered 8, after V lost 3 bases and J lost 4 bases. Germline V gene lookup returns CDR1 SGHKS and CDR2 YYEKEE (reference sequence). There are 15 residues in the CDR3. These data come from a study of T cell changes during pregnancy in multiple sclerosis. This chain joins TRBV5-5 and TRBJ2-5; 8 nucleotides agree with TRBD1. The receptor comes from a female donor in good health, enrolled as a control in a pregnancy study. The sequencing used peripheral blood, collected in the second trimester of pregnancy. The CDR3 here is CASSSGRGRGETQYF. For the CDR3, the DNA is TGTGCCAGCAGCTCCGGCAGGGGGCGCGGAGAGACCCAGTACTTC.